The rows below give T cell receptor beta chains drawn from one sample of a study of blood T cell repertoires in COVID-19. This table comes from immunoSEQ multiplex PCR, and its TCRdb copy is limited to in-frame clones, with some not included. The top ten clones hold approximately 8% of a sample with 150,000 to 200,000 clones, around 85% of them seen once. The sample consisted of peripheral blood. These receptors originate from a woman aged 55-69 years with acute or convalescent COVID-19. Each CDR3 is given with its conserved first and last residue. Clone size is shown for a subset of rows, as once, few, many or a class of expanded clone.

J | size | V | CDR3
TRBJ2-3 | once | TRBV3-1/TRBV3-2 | CASSHEDAGTRWGVDTQYF
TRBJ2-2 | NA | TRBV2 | CASSTGGTGELFF
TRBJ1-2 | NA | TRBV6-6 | CASHIPGQGGGGYTF
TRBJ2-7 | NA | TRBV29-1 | CSVLQGYEQYF
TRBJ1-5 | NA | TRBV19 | CASNQGQGRNQPQHF
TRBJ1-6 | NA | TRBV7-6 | CASSSSGVNSPLHF
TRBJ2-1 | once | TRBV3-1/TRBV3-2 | CASNLRGYSYNEQFF
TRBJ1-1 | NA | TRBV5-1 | CASSLGGMNTEAFF
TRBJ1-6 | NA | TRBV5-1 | CASSSDGSSYNSPLHF
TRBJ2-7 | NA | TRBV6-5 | CAVSGSGAYEQYF
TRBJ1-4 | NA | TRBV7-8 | CASSSGGSGEKLFF
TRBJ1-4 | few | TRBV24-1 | CATSAGTAVDEKLFF
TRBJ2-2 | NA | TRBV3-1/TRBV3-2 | CASSQGLTGELFF
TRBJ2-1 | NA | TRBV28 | CASSLWASGVAEQFF
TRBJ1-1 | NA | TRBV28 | CASSSPSLSNTEAFF
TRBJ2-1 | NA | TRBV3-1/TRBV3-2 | CASSQDRYDEQFF
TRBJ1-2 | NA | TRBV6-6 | CASRAGQSNYGYTF
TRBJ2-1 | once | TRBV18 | CASSPGGNYNEQFF
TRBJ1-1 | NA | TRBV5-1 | CASSSDRVRTEAFF
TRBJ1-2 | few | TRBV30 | CAAPRQKTSNYGYTF